A selection of T cell receptor beta chains follows, all from one sample in a study of T cells in Graves' hyperthyroidism and ophthalmopathy. TCRdb re-derived calls from the multiplex PCR reads in MiXCR, one entry per CDR3 protein. The sample has 640,000 or so distinct CDR3 sequences, approximately 15% seen once; the top ten hold 4% to 5.5%. The sample was blood. The receptors originated from a woman in her forties with Graves' ophthalmopathy. Each CDR3 is given with its conserved first and last residue. The D gene is left open where the match is weak. Size is omitted from some rows. Given values are once, few, many or a class for expanded clones.

D gene	V gene	J gene	clone size	CDR3 DNA	CDR3 protein
.	TRBV5-1	TRBJ2-2	.	TGCGCCAGCAGCTTGATTACTGCCGGGGAGCTGTTTTTT	CASSLITAGELFF
TRBD2	TRBV11-1	TRBJ2-3	.	TGTGCCAGCAGCGCCAAACTAGCGGGAGTTATCACAGATACGCAGTATTTT	CASSAKLAGVITDTQYF
.	TRBV2	TRBJ2-5	many	TGTGCCAGCACGGGGGCCTTGAGCGAGACCCAGTACTTC	CASTGALSETQYF
.	TRBV12-3/TRBV12-4	TRBJ1-6	many	TGTGCCAGCAGTACAGGGAATCCACCCCTCCACTTT	CASSTGNPPLHF
TRBD2	TRBV29-1	TRBJ2-7	many	TGCAGCGCCGAGGATGCGGCTAGCGGAGGCTACGAGCAGTACTTC	CSAEDAASGGYEQYF
.	TRBV20-1	TRBJ2-4	few	TGCAGTGCTAGACCCCTTGGGGATGCGGGAAACATTCAGTACTTC	CSARPLGDAGNIQYF
.	TRBV19	TRBJ2-5	many	TGTGCCAGTAGTATCGGAGGTCGGGGGACCCAGTACTTC	CASSIGGRGTQYF
.	TRBV20-1	TRBJ2-7	few	TGCAGTGCCCAGGGGAAAGGGACACCGAACTACGAGCAGTACTTC	CSAQGKGTPNYEQYF
.	TRBV6-4	TRBJ1-2	few	TGTGCCAGCAGTGACCCTGCTGGAGACAAAAGAAAAATCGTGCAGGGCTACACCTTC	CASSDPAGDKRKIVQGYTF
.	TRBV30	TRBJ1-1	.	TGTGCCTGGGCCCAAAGGGAAGCTTTCTTT	CAWAQREAFF
TRBD2	TRBV28	TRBJ2-5	many	TGTGCCAGCACCCCAGATAGCGGGTACCAAGAGACCCAGTACTTC	CASTPDSGYQETQYF
TRBD1	TRBV6-5	TRBJ2-7	many	TGTGCCAGCAGTTACGGGACAGGGGGCGAAGAGCAGTACTTC	CASSYGTGGEEQYF
TRBD1	TRBV27	TRBJ2-2	few	TGTGCCAGCGGCCCAGACAGGGGGCCCGATTCCGAGCTGTTTTTT	CASGPDRGPDSELFF
.	TRBV11-1	TRBJ2-2	many	TGTGCCAGCAGCTTTCCGACGGGATGGGACACCGGGGAGCTGTTTTTT	CASSFPTGWDTGELFF
.	TRBV12-3/TRBV12-4	TRBJ2-5	few	TGTGCCAGCACCCCGGGGGTAGGGGGGGAGACCCAGTACTTC	CASTPGVGGETQYF
.	TRBV12-3/TRBV12-4	TRBJ1-1	.	TGTGCCAGCAGTCAAACGGGGTGGGACGGGAACACTGAAGCTTTCTTT	CASSQTGWDGNTEAFF
.	TRBV19	TRBJ1-5	few	TGTGCCAGTAGTATTTCAGCCCGTAGCTGGGCCCAGCATTTT	CASSISARSWAQHF
.	TRBV7-3	TRBJ2-7	many	TGTGCCAGCAGCCCCAATCCGGGTACCTACGAGCAGTACTTC	CASSPNPGTYEQYF
TRBD1	TRBV19	TRBJ1-2	many	TGTGCCAGTAGTGTGAGCCACAGGGGAAGGGACTACTATGGCTACACCTTC	CASSVSHRGRDYYGYTF